This T cell receptor beta chain was obtained from a study of OX40 agonist ivuxolimab in advanced cancers. Study overall: The eligibility criteria allowed prior anti-PD-1, anti-PD-L1 or anti-CTLA-4 therapy, and 40% had some. Overall study results and limits: CD8+ T cells showed, on average, more clonal expansion than CD4+ cells. Several nonresponders also turned out to have low normalized T-cell clonal expansion. CD4+ and CD8+ blood T cells expanded clonally by week 6 at 0.1 to 3.0 mg/kg.

Germline loops: CDR1 MNHEY, CDR2 SVGAGI. The CDR3 is 13 amino acids. The ends were cut back, 6 bases at V and 1 base at J, with 7 bases in the middle. Clones were sequenced by immunoSEQ multiplex PCR, and TCRdb holds only the in-frame ones, with some missing. This sample carries fewer than 70,000 clones, 80% to 90% of them seen once, and the ten largest clones take 2% to 2.5%. The table lists this clone with a count of one. Its antigen is not known. This sequence originates from an adult with an advanced solid tumor such as melanoma, head and neck, liver or kidney cancer. J is TRBJ1-5 and V is TRBV6-5; tentative D call: TRBD1 (6 bases). The specimen was CD4+ or CD8+ T cells sorted from blood, collected in a trial of the OX40 agonist ivuxolimab. As DNA, the CDR3 is TGTGCCAGCAGAGGGGGAAGCAATCAGCCCCAGCATTTT. Translation gives CASRGGSNQPQHF.